These 4 T cell receptor beta chains originate from one sample sequenced in a study of beta chain features in type 1 diabetes (dated by TCRdb to 2017 to 2018). Paper-wide results and their limitations: In all four CD4+ subsets, TCRB CDR3 length was moderately but significantly shorter in type 1 diabetes patients.

Libraries came from the immunoSEQ multiplex PCR assay. The entire amount of isolated RNA was reverse transcribed using the High Capacity cDNA Reverse Transcription Kit, so the sequenced TCRB transcripts were expressed ones. The source is immuneACCESS, and TCRdb retained only in-frame sequences with V and J called. Part of the clones is not carried over; for the studies checked, unresolved V genes explain less than half of this, and the remainder is unexplained. Within this sample are roughly 700,000 clones, with 13% of them counted one time only. The ten largest clones represent less than 0.025% of the sample. The antigens of these receptors remain unknown. The sample taken for sequencing was naive CD4+ T cells from blood. In the paper's terms, the cell subset or site label means: true naive CD4+ T cells. The receptors were gathered from a man aged 18 to 29 with type 1 diabetes.

V gene TRBV14 combines with J gene TRBJ2-1, with 7 bases that match TRBD1. CDR1 is SGHDN and CDR2 is FVKESK in the germline V gene. The CDR3 runs to 14 residues. Losses at the gene ends were 2 bases for V and 15 bases for J; bases not matched to a gene: 13. CDR3: CASSQLRWGTERFF. The CDR3 DNA reads TGTGCCAGCAGCCAACTAAGATGGGGGACAGAACGGTTCTTC.

This CDR3 is CASSWATEQYF. The CDR3, as DNA: TGTGCCAGCAGCTGGGCGACTGAGCAGTACTTC. The chain has TRBV7-9 and TRBJ2-7; D is ambiguous. This CDR3 contains 11 residues. Between the trimmed V and J ends, which lost 4 bases and 7 bases, there was a span of 8 bases. Germline assignment: CDR1 SEHNR and CDR2 FQNEAQ (reference sequence).

This clone was seen a few times. The chain employs TRBV2 and TRBJ2-1; 12 bases match TRBD2. CDR1 is SNHLY, CDR2 FYNNEI, per germline. J was trimmed by 4 bases and V by 6 bases; bases with no gene match: 10. The CDR3 runs to 17 residues. The CDR3, as DNA: TGTGCCAGCAGAACTAGCGGGGGGACCTTAACTTACAATGAGCAGTTCTTC. Protein sequence: CASRTSGGTLTYNEQFF.

This clone has a handful of counts. This CDR3 is CATKTGEDQPQHF. CDR3 sequence (DNA): TGTGCCACCAAGACAGGGGAGGACCAGCCCCAGCATTTT. The chain carries TRBV10-3 and TRBJ1-5; 8 bases are a match to TRBD1. Looked up from germline, CDR1 is ENHRY and CDR2 is SYGVKD. V was pared by 10 bases and J by 7 bases, with 9 bases of the junction left unmatched. This CDR3 is 13 amino acids long.